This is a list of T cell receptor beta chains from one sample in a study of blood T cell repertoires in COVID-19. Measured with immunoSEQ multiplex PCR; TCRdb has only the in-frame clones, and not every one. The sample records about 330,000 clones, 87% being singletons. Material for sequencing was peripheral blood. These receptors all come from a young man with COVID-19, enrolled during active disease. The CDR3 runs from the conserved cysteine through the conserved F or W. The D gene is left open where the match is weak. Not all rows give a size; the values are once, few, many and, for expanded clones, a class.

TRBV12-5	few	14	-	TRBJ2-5	CASVLGGIQETQYF	TGTGCTAGTGTCCTTGGGGGCATCCAAGAGACCCAGTACTTC
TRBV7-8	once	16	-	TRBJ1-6	CASSSPESSYNSPLHF	TGTGCCAGCAGCTCACCGGAGAGCTCCTATAATTCACCCCTCCACTTT
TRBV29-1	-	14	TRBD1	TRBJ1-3	CSVGDRGGGNTIYF	TGCAGCGTTGGGGACAGGGGCGGCGGAAACACCATATATTTT
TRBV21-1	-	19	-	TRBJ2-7	CASSNPSLIGTVPSYEQYF	TGTGCCAGCAGCAACCCTTCTCTGATCGGGACAGTTCCCTCCTACGAGCAGTACTTC
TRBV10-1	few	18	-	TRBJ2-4	CASSEGHTLPLAKNIQYF	TGCGCCAGCAGTGAAGGACATACCCTTCCCCTAGCCAAAAACATTCAGTACTTC
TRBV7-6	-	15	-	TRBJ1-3	CASSSAGGSGNTIYF	TGTGCCAGCAGCTCCGCCGGAGGCTCTGGAAACACCATATATTTT
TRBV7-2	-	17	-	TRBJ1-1	CASSLTFPGAVNTEAFF	TGTGCCAGCAGCTTAACCTTTCCAGGGGCCGTGAACACTGAAGCTTTCTTT
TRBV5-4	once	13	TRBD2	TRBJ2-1	CASSPGLANEQFF	TGTGCCAGCAGCCCCGGACTAGCGAATGAGCAGTTCTTC
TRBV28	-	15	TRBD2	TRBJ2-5	CASSWTSGSWETQYF	TGTGCCAGCAGTTGGACTAGCGGGAGTTGGGAGACCCAGTACTTC
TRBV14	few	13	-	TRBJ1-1	CASSQYGFTEAFF	TGTGCCAGCAGCCAATACGGGTTCACTGAAGCTTTCTTT
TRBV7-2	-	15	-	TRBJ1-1	CASSSRSRMNTEAFF	TGTGCCAGCAGCTCCCGGTCGAGGATGAACACTGAAGCTTTCTTT
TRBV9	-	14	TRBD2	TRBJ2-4	CASSASGAKNIQYF	TGTGCCAGCAGCGCTAGCGGCGCAAAAAACATTCAGTACTTC
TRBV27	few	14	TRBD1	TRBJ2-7	CASSLGQGSYEQYF	TGTGCCAGCAGTTTAGGACAGGGCTCCTACGAGCAGTACTTC
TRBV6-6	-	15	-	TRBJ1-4	CASSYSWGGNEKLFF	TGTGCCAGCAGTTACTCGTGGGGGGGCAACGAAAAACTGTTTTTT
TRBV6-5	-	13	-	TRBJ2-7	CASGSQGIGEQYF	TGTGCCAGCGGTTCCCAGGGAATTGGCGAGCAGTACTTC
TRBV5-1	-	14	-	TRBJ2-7	CASSLAQPPGEQYF	TGCGCCAGCAGCTTGGCACAACCTCCGGGGGAGCAGTACTTC
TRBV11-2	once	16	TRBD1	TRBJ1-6	CASSLFHETGASPLHF	TGTGCCAGCAGCTTATTCCATGAGACAGGGGCATCACCCCTCCACTTT
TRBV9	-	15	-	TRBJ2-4	CASSDQGLAKNIQYF	TGTGCCAGCAGCGACCAGGGGTTAGCCAAAAACATTCAGTACTTC
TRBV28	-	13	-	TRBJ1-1	CASRLTGNTEAFF	TGTGCCAGCAGACTGACAGGGAACACTGAAGCTTTCTTT
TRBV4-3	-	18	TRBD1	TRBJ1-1	CASSQDAETGLVYGEAFF	TGCGCCAGCAGCCAAGATGCGGAGACAGGGCTGGTTTATGGTGAAGCTTTCTTT
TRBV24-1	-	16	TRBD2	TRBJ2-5	CATSEPGGRGRETQYF	TGTGCCACCAGTGAACCCGGGGGGAGGGGAAGGGAGACCCAGTACTTC
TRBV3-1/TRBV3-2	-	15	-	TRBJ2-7	CASSQDLGANYEQYF	TGTGCCAGCAGCCAAGATCTTGGAGCCAACTACGAGCAGTACTTC
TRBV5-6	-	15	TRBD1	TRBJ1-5	CASSRWDRDNQPQHF	TGTGCCAGCAGCAGATGGGACAGGGACAATCAGCCCCAGCATTTT
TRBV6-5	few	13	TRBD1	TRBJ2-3	CASQQGDADTQYF	TGTGCCAGCCAACAGGGGGATGCAGATACGCAGTATTTT
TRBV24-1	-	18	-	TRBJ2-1	CATSDLQVTADAYNEQFF	TGTGCCACCAGTGATTTGCAGGTAACAGCGGACGCCTACAATGAGCAGTTCTTC
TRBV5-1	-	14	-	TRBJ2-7	CASSSSLSSYEQYF	TGCGCCAGCAGCTCTAGCCTTAGCTCCTACGAGCAGTACTTC
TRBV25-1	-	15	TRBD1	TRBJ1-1	CASTPQGGGNTEAFF	TGTGCCAGCACCCCGCAGGGGGGAGGGAACACTGAAGCTTTCTTT
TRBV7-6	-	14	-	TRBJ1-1	CASSTTQGNTEAFF	TGTGCCAGCAGCACAACCCAGGGGAACACTGAAGCTTTCTTT
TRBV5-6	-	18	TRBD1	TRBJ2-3	CASSLASGGAFISDTQYF	TGTGCCAGCAGCTTGGCCTCAGGGGGCGCTTTTATCTCAGATACGCAGTATTTT
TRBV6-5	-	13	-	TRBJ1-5	CASRQRRNQPQHF	TGTGCCAGCCGTCAACGCCGGAATCAGCCCCAGCATTTT
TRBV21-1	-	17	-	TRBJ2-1	CASGSGQGEGSYNEQFF	TGTGCCAGCGGCTCGGGACAGGGGGAAGGGTCCTACAATGAGCAGTTCTTC
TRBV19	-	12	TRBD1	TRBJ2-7	CASSPGDRRQYF	TGTGCCAGTAGTCCTGGGGACAGGAGACAGTACTTC
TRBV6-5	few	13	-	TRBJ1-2	CASRLDANYGYTF	TGTGCCAGCAGATTAGATGCGAACTATGGCTACACCTTC
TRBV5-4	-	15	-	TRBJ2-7	CASSLRDTYSYEQYF	TGTGCCAGCAGCTTGCGAGACACCTACTCCTACGAGCAGTACTTC
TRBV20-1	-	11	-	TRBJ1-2	CSANQGWGYTF	TGCAGTGCTAACCAGGGTTGGGGCTACACCTTC
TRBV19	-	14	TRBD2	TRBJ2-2	CASSTLAATGELFF	TGTGCCAGTAGTACCCTAGCGGCCACCGGGGAGCTGTTTTTT
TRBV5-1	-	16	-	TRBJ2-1	CASSPSGDSSYNEQFF	TGCGCCAGCAGCCCGTCCGGGGATAGCTCCTACAATGAGCAGTTCTTC
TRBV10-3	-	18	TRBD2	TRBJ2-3	CAISGLAGGSLGTDTQYF	TGTGCCATCAGTGGGCTAGCGGGAGGCTCACTGGGCACAGATACGCAGTATTTT
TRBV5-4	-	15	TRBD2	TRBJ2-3	CASSLSSGGADTQYF	TGTGCCAGCAGCTTGTCAAGCGGGGGGGCCGATACGCAGTATTTT
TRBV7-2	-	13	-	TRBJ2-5	CASSLATAETQYF	TGTGCCAGCAGCTTAGCCACCGCGGAGACCCAGTACTTC
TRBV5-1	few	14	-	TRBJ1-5	CASSLGSGDQPQHF	TGCGCCAGCAGCTTGGGGTCAGGGGATCAGCCCCAGCATTTT
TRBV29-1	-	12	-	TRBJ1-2	CSVDSANYGYTF	TGCAGCGTTGACAGCGCTAACTATGGCTACACCTTC
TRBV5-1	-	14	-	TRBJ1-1	CASSFYLGDTEAFF	TGCGCCAGCAGCTTTTACCTAGGGGACACTGAAGCTTTCTTT
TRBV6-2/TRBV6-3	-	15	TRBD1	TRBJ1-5	CASSFSGTGNQPQHF	TGTGCCAGCAGTTTCTCCGGGACAGGGAATCAGCCCCAGCATTTT
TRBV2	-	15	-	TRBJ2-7	CASSEQATRAYEQYF	TGTGCCAGCAGTGAACAGGCCACACGCGCCTACGAGCAGTACTTC
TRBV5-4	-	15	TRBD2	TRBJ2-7	CASSPTSGGYYEQYF	TGTGCCAGCAGCCCCACTAGCGGGGGGTACTACGAGCAGTACTTC
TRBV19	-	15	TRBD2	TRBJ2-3	CASSQGSGVTDTQYF	TGTGCCAGTAGTCAGGGTAGCGGGGTGACAGATACGCAGTATTTT